The following is a T cell receptor beta chain sequence with its context. Trimming pared 0 bases from V and 0 bases from J, leaving 10 bases between. This CDR3 is built from 15 residues. The germline V gene encodes CDR1 SGDLS and CDR2 YYNGEE. This entry is derived from a study of OX40 agonist ivuxolimab in advanced cancers. TCRdb's copy holds only in-frame clones and misses some; the assay was immunoSEQ multiplex PCR. The table records under 80,000 clones, over 70% of them present only once. The chain employs TRBV9 and TRBJ2-7; D is unclear. The sequence derives from an adult with an advanced solid tumor such as melanoma, head and neck, liver or kidney cancer. The specimen was CD4+ or CD8+ T cells sorted from blood, collected in a trial of the OX40 agonist ivuxolimab. The CDR3 is CASSVESSVSYEQYF. In DNA form, the CDR3 reads TGTGCCAGCAGCGTAGAGTCGTCCGTCTCCTACGAGCAGTACTTC.